These 21 T cell receptor beta chains were all obtained from the same sample, sequenced in a study of blood T cell repertoires in COVID-19. The assay was immunoSEQ multiplex PCR, and TCRdb's table has in-frame clones only and misses some. This table holds about 140,000 clones, more than 65% found once. The source material was peripheral blood. The receptors were gathered from a human donor in a cohort sampled during active COVID-19.

The chain has TRBV7-2 and TRBJ1-3; D remains unclear. V was shortened by 0 bases and J by 6 bases, with 9 bases between the two germline ends. This CDR3 contains 14 residues. The germline V gene encodes CDR1 SGHTA and CDR2 FQGNSA. CDR3: CASSLARSENTIYF. The CDR3 DNA reads TGTGCCAGCAGCTTAGCGCGCAGCGAAAACACCATATATTTT.

The J gene is TRBJ1-5, the V gene TRBV19; 7 bases agree with TRBD1. In germline, CDR1 is LNHDA, CDR2 SQIVND (reference sequence). The CDR3 spans 16 residues. Losses at the gene ends were 7 bases for V and 0 bases for J; bases not matched to a gene: 9. CDR3 coding DNA: TGTGCCAGTAACCGGCAGGGGGGCTATAGCAATCAGCCCCAGCATTTT. This gives the protein CASNRQGGYSNQPQHF.

V and J are TRBV5-1 and TRBJ2-7; a weak D match, TRBD2 (5 bases). The germline V gene has CDR1 SGHRS and CDR2 YFSETQ. The CDR3 covers 12 residues. The V gene lost 4 bases and the J gene lost 4 bases, with 9 bases spanning the gap. CDR3 DNA sequence: TGCGCCAGCAGCCTCGGAGGTTACGAGCAGTACTTC. It is translated as CASSLGGYEQYF. The whole variable domain, filled in from reference TRBV5-1 and TRBJ2-7, reads KAGVTQTPRYLIKTRGQQVTLSCSPISGHRSVSWYQQTPGQGLQFLFEYFSETQRNKGNFPGRFSGRQFSNSRSEMNVSTLELGDSALYLCASSLGGYEQYFGPGTRLTVT.

This chain connects TRBV18 to TRBJ2-3; weak D call: TRBD2 (7 bases). The CDR3 is made up of 15 amino acids. Looked up from germline, CDR1 is KGHSH and CDR2 is LQKENI. The germline V and J ends were trimmed by 4 bases and 5 bases, with 16 bases remaining between them. This chain's CDR3 is CASSQEGGPKDTQYF. CDR3 in DNA: TGTGCCAGCTCACAGGAGGGGGGGCCGAAAGATACGCAGTATTTT.

The chain has TRBV7-2 and TRBJ2-1, with 12 bases matching TRBD2. The CDR3 spans 14 residues. With V trimmed by 7 bases and J by 4 bases, 2 bases remained unmatched. The germline V gene has CDR1 SGHTA and CDR2 FQGNSA. The CDR3 sequence is CASTSGGGYNEQFF. CDR3 coding DNA: TGTGCCAGCACTAGCGGGGGGGGGTACAATGAGCAGTTCTTC.

This chain links TRBV10-1 with TRBJ1-5; D is unclear. V was cut by 3 bases and J by 5 bases, with 5 bases left in between. The CDR3 runs to 12 residues. CDR1 is WNHNN, CDR2 SYGVQD, per germline (reference sequence). As DNA, the CDR3 is TGCGCCAGCAGTGATCGTTATCAGCCCCAGCATTTT. Protein sequence: CASSDRYQPQHF.

The chain joins TRBV6-5 to TRBJ1-1; D may be TRBD1 (6 bases). The CDR3 extends over 12 amino acids. The germline CDR1 and CDR2 sequences are MNHEY and SVGAGI. V was pared by 6 bases and J by 10 bases, with 15 bases between. The DNA for the CDR3 is TGTGCCAGCAGCGTAAACAGGGATCGAGCTTTCTTT. Its translation: CASSVNRDRAFF.

The chain recombines TRBV23-1 with TRBJ1-5; 8 bases are shared with TRBD1. TRBV23-1 is classed as an ORF, of uncertain function. The ends lost 4 bases at V and 6 bases at J; junction bases unmatched: 5. The CDR3 is 14 residues long. The CDR3 reads CASSRQGASQPQHF. The CDR3 region has the DNA TGCGCCAGCAGTCGCCAGGGGGCAAGTCAGCCCCAGCATTTT.

This rearrangement joins TRBV5-1 to TRBJ2-5, with 12 nucleotides matching TRBD2. Germline loops: CDR1 SGHRS, CDR2 YFSETQ. The V segment lost 4 bases and the J segment 4 bases; nucleotides outside the gene matches: 14. The CDR3 runs to 18 residues. CDR3 bases: TGCGCCAGCAGCCCCCGGGACACTGGACTAGCGGGGACAGAGACCCAGTACTTC. As protein: CASSPRDTGLAGTETQYF.

CDR3 sequence reads: CASSTGLAGAPRLTDTQYF. Here the CDR3 DNA reads TGCGCCAGCAGCACCGGACTAGCGGGGGCCCCTCGGCTAACAGATACGCAGTATTTT. V gene TRBV5-1 combines with J gene TRBJ2-3, with TRBD2 matching 13 bases. This CDR3 is 19 amino acids long. The trim removed 4 bases at V and 3 bases at J, leaving 14 bases unmatched. CDR1 is SGHRS and CDR2 is YFSETQ in the germline V gene.

This clone appeared a few times. The chain links TRBV27 to TRBJ1-2; 9 bases are shared with TRBD1. V lost 4 bases to trimming and J lost 3 bases; unmatched junction nucleotides: 9. Germline assignment: CDR1 MNHEY and CDR2 SMNVEV (reference sequence). The CDR3 is made up of 16 amino acids. This CDR3 reads CASSSLRDRVYYGYTF. Here the CDR3 DNA reads TGTGCCAGCAGTTCCCTCCGGGACAGGGTTTACTATGGCTACACCTTC.

The chain links TRBV11-2 to TRBJ1-2, with D possibly TRBD1 on 5 matching bases. CDR3 length: 14 amino acids. Trimming removed 1 base from V and 3 bases from J, with 9 bases in between. The germline V gene encodes CDR1 SGHAT and CDR2 FQNNGV. The CDR3 nucleotides read TGTGCCAGCAGCTTAGGGGGACTGGACTATGGCTACACCTTC. Protein product: CASSLGGLDYGYTF.

This clone was recorded once. V is TRBV7-9 and J is TRBJ1-1; a weak D match, TRBD1 (5 bases). The CDR3 is 14 residues long. The V gene lost 3 bases and the J gene lost 8 bases, with 16 bases spanning the gap. CDR1 is SEHNR, CDR2 FQNEAQ, per germline (reference sequence). The DNA of the CDR3 is TGTGCCAGCAGCTTTCGACAGCATAATCGGGAAGCTTTCTTT. Residues: CASSFRQHNREAFF.

The CDR3 nucleotides are TGTGCCAGCAGCTTAACGACTAATCAGCCCCAGCATTTT. It encodes CASSLTTNQPQHF. The chain recombines TRBV7-3 with TRBJ1-5, with unresolved D. Germline V gives CDR1 SGHTA, CDR2 FQGTGA. The CDR3 is 13 residues long. The germline V and J ends were trimmed by 0 bases and 4 bases, with 4 bases remaining between them.

Concerning this clone itself: Other DNA sequences from this sample encode an identical CDR3 as well. V and J are TRBV12-3 or TRBV12-4 and TRBJ1-5, with D possibly TRBD1 on 5 matching bases. This CDR3 spans 13 amino acids. Trimming cost V 4 bases and J 7 bases, with 11 bases left between them. CDR3 residues: CASSWGPGQPQHF. CDR3 DNA sequence: TGTGCCAGCAGTTGGGGCCCCGGGCAGCCCCAGCATTTT.

The chain uses TRBV5-4 and TRBJ2-1; the match to TRBD1 covers 8 bases. The germline V gene has CDR1 SGHNT and CDR2 YYREEE (reference sequence). V was clipped by 0 bases and J by 6 bases; unmatched bases: 8. The CDR3 spans 16 residues. The DNA for the CDR3 is TGTGCCAGCAGCTTGGCCCTCACAGGGGGATTCAATGAGCAGTTCTTC. Translation gives CASSLALTGGFNEQFF.

This CDR3 reads CASSPSGGLIDNEQFF. The CDR3 DNA is TGTGCCAGCTCACCCTCGGGGGGGCTGATTGACAATGAGCAGTTCTTC. The chain carries TRBV18 and TRBJ2-1; 8 bases agree with TRBD2. Germline CDR1 and CDR2: KGHSH and LQKENI. This CDR3 contains 16 residues. The V gene end was trimmed by 3 bases and the J gene end by 5 bases; junction bases not matched to a gene: 9.

The genes are TRBV6-2 or TRBV6-3 and TRBJ2-3, with TRBD1 matching 8 bases. V dropped 4 bases and J dropped 6; count of bases not matched to a gene: 15. Germline CDR1 is MNHEY and CDR2 is SVGEGT. The CDR3 loop spans 17 amino acids. CDR3 bases: TGTGCCAGCAGTTGGAACCTACAGGGGGTGGGGCTGGATACGCAGTATTTT. Its protein is CASSWNLQGVGLDTQYF.

The rearrangement uses TRBV5-1 and TRBJ2-7, with D maybe TRBD2 (7 bases). Trimming took 5 bases from V and 6 from J, leaving 24 bases between them. There are 16 residues in the CDR3. Per germline, CDR1 SGHRS and CDR2 YFSETQ. The CDR3 spells CASSPSGGQGYGEQYF. CDR3 nucleotide sequence: TGCGCCAGCAGTCCTAGCGGCGGGCAGGGGTATGGCGAGCAGTACTTC.

V gene TRBV27 combines with J gene TRBJ2-6; 7 bases match TRBD1. CDR1 is MNHEY, CDR2 SMNVEV, per germline (reference sequence). V was clipped by 3 bases and J by 4 bases; unmatched bases: 12. The CDR3 is made up of 18 amino acids. Here the CDR3 reads CASSLGWKQGTGANVLTF. The CDR3 bases are TGTGCCAGCAGTTTGGGATGGAAACAGGGGACCGGGGCCAACGTCCTGACTTTC.

V usage is TRBV19 and J usage is TRBJ1-3; D is unresolved. This CDR3 contains 12 residues. V was clipped by 7 bases and J by 0 bases, with 4 bases between them. Per the germline V gene, CDR1 is LNHDA and CDR2 is SQIVND (reference sequence). CDR3 residues: CASTYSGNTIYF. DNA for the CDR3: TGTGCCAGTACTTACTCTGGAAACACCATATATTTT.